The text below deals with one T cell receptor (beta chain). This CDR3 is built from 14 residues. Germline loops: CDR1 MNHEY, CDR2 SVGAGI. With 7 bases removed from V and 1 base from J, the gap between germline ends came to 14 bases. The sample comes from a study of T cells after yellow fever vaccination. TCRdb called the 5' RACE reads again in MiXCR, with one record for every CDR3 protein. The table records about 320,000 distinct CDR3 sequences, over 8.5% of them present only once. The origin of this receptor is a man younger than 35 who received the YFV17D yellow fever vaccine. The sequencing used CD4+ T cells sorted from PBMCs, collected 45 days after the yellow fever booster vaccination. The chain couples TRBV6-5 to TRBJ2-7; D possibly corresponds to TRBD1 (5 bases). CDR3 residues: CASKARGASYEQYV. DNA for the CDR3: TGTGCCAGCAAGGCTCGTGGGGCGTCCTACGAGCAGTACGTC.